Listed below are T cell receptor beta chains from one sample, sequenced in a study of identical twins. One entry per CDR3 protein results from TCRdb running MiXCR on the 5' RACE reads. This table has 400,000 to 500,000 distinct CDR3 sequences, about 18% appearing once. Sequences were obtained from naive T cells sorted from blood. The receptor set was obtained from a middle-aged man in good health. CDR3s include the opening cysteine and the closing phenylalanine or tryptophan.

v_gene	CDR3aa
TRBV4-1	CASSQEGDRINTGELFF
TRBV10-3	CAISDPLGGGMYEQYF
TRBV10-3	CAISGFVGAVGTDTQYF
TRBV30	CAWIGRGNYEQYF
TRBV3-1	CASSQDPDGTPDTDTQYF
TRBV20-1	CSARRASGSFVDEQFF
TRBV5-6	CASRFRAGAYEQYF
TRBV5-1	CASSSGGTLSYEQYF
TRBV12-3/TRBV12-4	CASSLVRVHEQYF
TRBV4-3	CASSQDQSGRVKGYTF
TRBV6-1	CASSNSYSYNEQFF
TRBV28	CASSLLAGITAYEQYF
TRBV5-1	CASSLAMGQGKEKLFF
TRBV10-3	CAIRSSSGLAKNIQYF
TRBV7-9	CASSPRLTGMRSTEQFF
TRBV15	CATSSAGYNEQFF
TRBV7-3	CASSRDRGSETQYF
TRBV11-2	CASSPRTDPYEQYF
TRBV4-3	CASSQDLDRGFEKLFF
TRBV6-6	CASSYQVDEQYF
TRBV20-1	CSARDPRLAGDEDTQYF
TRBV20-1	CSARPARDSNTGELFF
TRBV6-5	CASSNLPGGHGKLFF
TRBV28	CASSLSGRSSYNEQFF
TRBV20-1	CSAISSGTGELFF
TRBV7-2	CASSPRVPETQYF
TRBV12-3/TRBV12-4	CASSLVAGGPNEQFF
TRBV7-9	CASSLASGNTGELFF
TRBV28	CASSPDRGPYNEQFF
TRBV7-6	CASSLGSTLDRGLTTEQFF
TRBV27	CASSPTPGTGGTGELFF
TRBV6-5	CASSLWLGTDTQYF
TRBV15	CATSRDGSAGETQYF
TRBV4-2	CASSQVFASGGTYEQYF
TRBV28	CASSGVSLGSYEQYF
TRBV24-1	CATSDFGAGYNEQFF
TRBV4-3	CASSLNSGRKYNEQFF
TRBV5-1	CASSFSTGGESYTF
TRBV29-1	CSVEDWRAGDTEAFF
TRBV10-3	CATGTQGAYEQYF
TRBV12-3/TRBV12-4	CASSFGTGTQYF
TRBV11-2	CASSLLGQVGYEQYF
TRBV7-2	CASRGGSSYEQYF
TRBV30	CAWSVLSNTEAFF
TRBV6-1	CASSPLPGSEQYF
TRBV5-4	CASSLTGGASYEQYF